This TCR beta chain is drawn from a study of cytomegalovirus exposure and HLA in healthy donors. The germline V and J ends were trimmed by 8 bases and 0 bases, with 11 bases remaining between them. CDR3 length: 13 amino acids. The germline CDR1 and CDR2 sequences are MDHEN and SYDVKM. The protocol was immunoSEQ multiplex PCR, while the TCRdb copy is restricted to in-frame clones and leaves out a portion. The repertoire holds more than 95,000 clones, with about 91% as singletons. The material sequenced was PBMCs. The sequence was collected from a woman between 18 and 29 years old in good health and CMV-seronegative. V usage is TRBV28 and J usage is TRBJ2-7; maybe TRBD2 (6 bases). The DNA of the CDR3 is TGTGCCAGCCGGGGGACGGGCTCCTACGAGCAGTACGTC. Its protein is CASRGTGSYEQYV.